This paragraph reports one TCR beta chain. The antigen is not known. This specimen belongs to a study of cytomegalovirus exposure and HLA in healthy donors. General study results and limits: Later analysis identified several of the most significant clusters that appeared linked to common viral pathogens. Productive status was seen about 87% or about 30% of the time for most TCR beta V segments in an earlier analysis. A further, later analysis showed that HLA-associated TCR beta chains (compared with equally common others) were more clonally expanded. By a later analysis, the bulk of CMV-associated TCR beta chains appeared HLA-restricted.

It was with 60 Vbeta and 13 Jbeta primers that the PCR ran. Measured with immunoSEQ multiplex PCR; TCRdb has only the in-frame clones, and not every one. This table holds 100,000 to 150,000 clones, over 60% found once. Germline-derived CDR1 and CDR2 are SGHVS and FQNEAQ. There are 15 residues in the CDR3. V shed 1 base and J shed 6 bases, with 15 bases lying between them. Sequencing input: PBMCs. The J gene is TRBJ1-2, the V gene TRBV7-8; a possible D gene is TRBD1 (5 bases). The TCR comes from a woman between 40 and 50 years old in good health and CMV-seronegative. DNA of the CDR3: TGTGCCAGCAGCTTAGGGAGGGGCGAACTCGATGGCTACACCTTC. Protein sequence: CASSLGRGELDGYTF.